This T cell receptor (beta chain) was retrieved from a study of cytomegalovirus exposure and HLA in healthy donors. Study findings and constraints: For most TCR sequences rarity was the rule, although some public TCRs occurred in many donors.

The donors were members of the validation cohort comprising over a hundred subjects, separate from the roughly 670-subject first cohort. Method: immunoSEQ multiplex PCR; TCRdb's copy keeps in-frame clones and lacks some. The sample consists of about 110,000 clones, approximately 96% of them appearing once. V gave up 6 bases and J gave up 0 bases, with 3 bases separating them. This CDR3 comprises 12 residues. Per germline, CDR1 MDHEN and CDR2 SYDVKM. For this clone: Its cognate antigen is unknown.

V gene TRBV28 combines with J gene TRBJ2-1; D remains ambiguous. Sequencing was done on a sample of PBMCs. This clonotype was sampled from a woman aged 18-30 years in good health and CMV-seronegative. The CDR3 DNA reads TGTGCCAGCAGCAACTCCTACAATGAGCAGTTCTTC. It encodes CASSNSYNEQFF.